The source of this T cell receptor (beta chain) is a study of cytomegalovirus exposure and HLA in healthy donors. Study-wide results and caveats: Many donors carried some public TCRs, although rarity characterized most TCR sequences. Cytomegalovirus-associated status was assigned to fewer than 200 TCR beta chains. Reported results showed that the classifier diagnosed cytomegalovirus status with high specificity and sensitivity.

Sequenced by immunoSEQ multiplex PCR; TCRdb stores in-frame clones only, minus some. Of more than 95,000 clones in the sample, about 88% were seen once. The count of this clone is one. Its antigen is currently unknown. V gave up 0 bases and J gave up 2 bases, with 16 bases separating them. In germline, CDR1 is SGDLS, CDR2 YYNGEE. There are 17 residues in the CDR3. Input material: PBMCs. This chain links TRBV9 with TRBJ2-3, with D possibly matching TRBD1 (6 bases). This TCR was recovered from a young woman in good health and CMV-seronegative. The DNA of the CDR3 is TGTGCCAGCAGCGTAGGACACGGGACACAGTTCACAGATACGCAGTATTTT. Protein: CASSVGHGTQFTDTQYF.